Each of the 3 T cell receptor beta chains below was sequenced from the same sample in a study of T cells after yellow fever vaccination (dated by TCRdb to between 2018 and 2021). The treatment or condition label for this specimen denotes: live attenuated yellow fever vaccine strain. The library came from 5' RACE. The run used an Illumina HiSeq 2500. The public reads were quality trimmed at Q25 with fastp and then assembled into clones with MiXCR by TCRdb, keeping productive beta chains. Every entry covers one CDR3 protein and lists the most common genes and DNA from its rows. For this sample the table gives under 600,000 distinct CDR3 sequences, of which about 13% were detected only once. The ten top clones hold about an eighth of the sample. The sequencing here drew on PBMCs, taken on the day of the yellow fever booster vaccination. The receptors derive from a man aged 25 to 45 who received the YFV17D yellow fever vaccine.

This clonotype was seen many times. The chain combines TRBV7-9 with TRBJ1-6; TRBD1 matches at 7 bases. Germline trimming cut 4 bases from V and 8 bases from J; bases unmatched to any gene: 5. The CDR3 consists of 14 residues. The germline V gene encodes CDR1 SEHNR and CDR2 FQNEAQ (reference sequence). The CDR3 bases are TGTGCCAGCAGCTCCACAGGGGTGCATTCACCCCTCCACTTT. Encoded protein: CASSSTGVHSPLHF.

V gene TRBV7-2 combines with J gene TRBJ2-1; TRBD2 aligns across 11 bases. V shed 3 bases, J shed 0 bases, and the junction held 4 bases outside the gene matches. Germline values: CDR1 SGHTA, CDR2 FQGNSA. The CDR3 consists of 17 residues. This CDR3 is CASSFLAGGSSYNEQFF. DNA of the CDR3: TGTGCCAGCAGCTTCTTAGCGGGGGGGAGCTCCTACAATGAGCAGTTCTTC. Variable domain in full (rest from reference TRBV7-2 and TRBJ2-1): GAGVSQSPSNKVTEKGKDVELRCDPISGHTALYWYRQSLGQGLEFLIYFQGNSAPDKSGLPSDRFSAERTGGSVSTLTIQRTQQEDSAVYLCASSFLAGGSSYNEQFFGPGTRLTVL.

This chain connects TRBV6-2 or TRBV6-3 to TRBJ1-1; D ambiguous. Germline V gene lookup returns CDR1 MNHEY and CDR2 SVGEGT. The CDR3 is 14 residues long. Deletions cut 2 bases from V and 5 bases from J, with 12 bases between. The CDR3 DNA sequence: TGTGCCAGCAGTTACGCGGTGGGTGAAACTGAAGCTTTCTTT. Translating gives CASSYAVGETEAFF.